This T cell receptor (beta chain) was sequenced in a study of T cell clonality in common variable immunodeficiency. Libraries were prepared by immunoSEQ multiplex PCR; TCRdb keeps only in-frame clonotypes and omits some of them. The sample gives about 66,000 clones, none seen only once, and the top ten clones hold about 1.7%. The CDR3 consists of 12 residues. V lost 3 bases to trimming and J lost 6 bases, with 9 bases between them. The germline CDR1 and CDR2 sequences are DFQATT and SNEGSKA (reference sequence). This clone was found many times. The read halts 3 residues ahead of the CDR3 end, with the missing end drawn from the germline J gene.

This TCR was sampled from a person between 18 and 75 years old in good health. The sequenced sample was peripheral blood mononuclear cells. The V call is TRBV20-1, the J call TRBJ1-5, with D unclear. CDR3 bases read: TGCAGTGCTAGGCCGTACAGTCAGCCC. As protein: CSARPYSQP. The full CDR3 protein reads CSARPYSQPQHF.